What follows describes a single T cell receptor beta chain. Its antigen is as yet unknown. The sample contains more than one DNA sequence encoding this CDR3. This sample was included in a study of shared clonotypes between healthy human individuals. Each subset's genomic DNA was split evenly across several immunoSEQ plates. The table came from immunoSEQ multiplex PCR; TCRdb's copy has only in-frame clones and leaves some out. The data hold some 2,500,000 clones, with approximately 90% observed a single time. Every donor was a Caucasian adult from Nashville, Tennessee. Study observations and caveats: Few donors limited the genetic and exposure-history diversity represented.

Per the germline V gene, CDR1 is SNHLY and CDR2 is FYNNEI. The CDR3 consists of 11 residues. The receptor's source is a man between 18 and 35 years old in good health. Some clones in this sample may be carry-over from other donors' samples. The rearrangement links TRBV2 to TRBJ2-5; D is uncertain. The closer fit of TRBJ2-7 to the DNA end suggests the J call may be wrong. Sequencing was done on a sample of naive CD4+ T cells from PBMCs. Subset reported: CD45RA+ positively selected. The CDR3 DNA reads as TGTGCCAGCAGTGCGGCTTACGAGCAGTACTTC. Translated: CASSAAYEQYF.